Listed below are T cell receptor beta chains from one sample, sequenced in a study of blood T cell repertoires in COVID-19. Some clones are missing from TCRdb's copy, which holds only in-frame ones; the method was immunoSEQ multiplex PCR. The sample consists of about 480,000 clones, about 88% of them appearing once. The sample was peripheral blood. The receptors stem from a man aged 18 to 30 with COVID-19, enrolled during active disease. Both conserved end residues are part of each CDR3. The order of the fields is V gene, D gene, J gene, clone size, CDR3 protein, CDR3 DNA. The D gene is left open where the match is weak. A row's size may be missing; if present it is once, few, many or a size class.

>TRBV25-1|TRBD1|TRBJ1-2|few
CASSPGGTGGRNYGYTF
TGTGCCAGCAGTCCGGGAGGGACAGGGGGTCGAAACTATGGCTACACCTTC
>TRBV7-8|TRBD2|TRBJ2-7|.
CASSLASSGGAHEQYF
TGTGCCAGCAGCTTAGCCTCTAGCGGGGGGGCCCACGAGCAGTACTTC
>TRBV11-1|TRBD2|TRBJ2-7|.
CASSFLSGGYEQYF
TGTGCCAGCAGCTTTCTGTCGGGGGGATACGAGCAGTACTTC
>TRBV6-5|TRBD1|TRBJ2-7|.
CASSYADREYF
TGTGCCAGCAGTTACGCTGACAGGGAGTACTTC
>TRBV5-1|.|TRBJ2-5|.
CASSLGGLDPGGPQYF
TGCGCCAGCAGCCTGGGGGGACTGGACCCAGGGGGTCCCCAGTACTTC
>TRBV24-1|.|TRBJ1-2|.
CATAGGAGYGYTF
TGTGCCACCGCAGGTGGGGCAGGCTATGGCTACACCTTC
>TRBV5-1|TRBD1|TRBJ2-2|.
CASSRPTDRANTGELFF
TGCGCCAGCAGCCGACCCACGGACAGGGCGAACACCGGGGAGCTGTTTTTT
>TRBV25-1|TRBD1|TRBJ2-7|few
CASTERGLFEQYF
TGTGCCAGCACCGAAAGGGGGCTTTTCGAGCAGTACTTC
>TRBV15|.|TRBJ1-1|.
CATSRDGAGNTEAFF
TGTGCCACCAGCAGAGATGGGGCAGGGAACACTGAAGCTTTCTTT
>TRBV5-5|TRBD1|TRBJ2-7|.
CASSWDREEYF
TGTGCCAGCAGCTGGGACAGGGAGGAGTACTTC
>TRBV7-8|TRBD2|TRBJ2-7|.
CASSSTSGGHRAEQYF
TGTGCCAGCAGCTCGACTAGCGGGGGGCACAGAGCCGAGCAGTACTTC
>TRBV5-1|TRBD2|TRBJ2-2|once
CASSPGTTNTGELFF
TGCGCCAGCAGCCCCGGGACTACGAACACCGGGGAGCTGTTTTTT
>TRBV5-4|.|TRBJ2-5|.
CASSSANGGETQYF
TGTGCCAGCAGCTCCGCGAATGGTGGAGAGACCCAGTACTTC
>TRBV5-6|.|TRBJ1-6|once
CASSLGGSPLHF
TGTGCCAGCAGCTTGGGGGGCTCACCCCTCCACTTT
>TRBV7-9|TRBD1|TRBJ1-4|.
CASSSTGGLATNEKLFF
TGTGCCAGCAGTTCTACAGGGGGCCTCGCAACTAATGAAAAACTGTTTTTT
>TRBV11-2|TRBD1|TRBJ1-2|.
CASRATGISYGYTF
TGTGCCAGCAGGGCGACAGGGATTAGCTATGGCTACACCTTC
>TRBV27|TRBD1|TRBJ2-1|.
CASRNLGTGDNEQFF
TGTGCCAGCAGAAACCTCGGGACAGGGGATAATGAGCAGTTCTTC
>TRBV6-5|.|TRBJ1-2|.
CASTQVNYGYTF
TGTGCCAGCACCCAGGTTAACTATGGCTACACCTTC
>TRBV7-2|TRBD1|TRBJ2-2|.
CASSFHRGHTGELFF
TGTGCCAGCAGCTTCCACAGGGGGCACACCGGGGAGCTGTTTTTT
>TRBV10-1|.|TRBJ2-7|.
CASSDGFYEQYF
TGCGCCAGCAGTGACGGTTTCTACGAGCAGTACTTC
>TRBV11-1|TRBD1|TRBJ2-3|.
CASSLAAGGTQYF
TGTGCCAGCAGCTTAGCGGCAGGGGGTACGCAGTATTTT
>TRBV20-1|.|TRBJ1-3|.
CSAKGDTIYF
TGCAGTGCTAAGGGGGACACCATATATTTT
>TRBV11-2|TRBD1|TRBJ1-5|few
CASSLGTGGNQPQHF
TGTGCCAGCAGCTTGGGTACAGGGGGCAATCAGCCCCAGCATTTT
>TRBV5-6|TRBD1|TRBJ1-3|.
CASSWDRGSGNTIYF
TGTGCCAGCAGCTGGGACAGGGGGTCGGGAAACACCATATATTTT
>TRBV5-1|TRBD1|TRBJ2-1|.
CASSPGQENEQFF
TGCGCCAGCAGCCCGGGACAGGAGAATGAGCAGTTCTTC
>TRBV2|.|TRBJ1-4|.
CASSEALGRVGEKLFF
TGTGCCAGCAGTGAAGCCCTGGGGAGGGTGGGAGAAAAACTGTTTTTT
>TRBV25-1|TRBD1|TRBJ2-1|.
CASAGTGLRSNEQFF
TGTGCCAGTGCCGGGACAGGGTTGCGGAGCAATGAGCAGTTCTTC
>TRBV11-3|.|TRBJ2-1|few
CASTRGKGEQFF
TGTGCCAGCACCCGCGGGAAGGGTGAGCAGTTCTTC
>TRBV11-2|.|TRBJ1-1|.
CASSLGVGGTEAFF
TGTGCCAGCAGCTTAGGGGTGGGGGGAACTGAAGCTTTCTTT
>TRBV20-1|TRBD1|TRBJ1-2|.
CSARAGTGLAF
TGCAGTGCTAGAGCCGGGACAGGTTTGGCCTTC
>TRBV6-5|.|TRBJ1-6|.
CASSYQYAVYNSPLHF
TGTGCCAGCAGTTATCAGTATGCGGTTTATAATTCACCCCTCCACTTT
>TRBV6-1|.|TRBJ1-2|few
CASSEESGDGYTF
TGTGCCAGCAGTGAAGAGAGTGGAGATGGCTACACCTTC
>TRBV5-1|TRBD1|TRBJ1-5|.
CASSLGQGESNQPQHF
TGCGCCAGCAGCTTGGGACAGGGGGAGAGCAATCAGCCCCAGCATTTT
>TRBV19|.|TRBJ2-6|.
CASSIGGLFSGANVLTF
TGTGCCAGTAGTATAGGGGGCTTGTTCTCTGGGGCCAACGTCCTGACTTTC
>TRBV19|TRBD2|TRBJ2-5|.
CASSTSGRAGETQYF
TGTGCCAGTAGTACTAGCGGGAGGGCCGGAGAGACCCAGTACTTC
>TRBV11-2|.|TRBJ2-7|once
CASRKIGVYEQYF
TGTGCCAGCAGGAAGATAGGGGTCTACGAGCAGTACTTC
>TRBV6-5|.|TRBJ2-5|.
CASSYSRGGGETQYF
TGTGCCAGCAGTTACTCCCGCGGAGGTGGCGAGACCCAGTACTTC
>TRBV5-1|TRBD1|TRBJ1-2|.
CASRPGQNYGYTF
TGCGCCAGCAGGCCGGGACAGAACTATGGCTACACCTTC
>TRBV4-1|.|TRBJ2-7|once
CASSSLVFPNEQYF
TGCGCCAGCAGTTCTTTAGTCTTTCCCAACGAGCAGTACTTC
>TRBV2|TRBD1|TRBJ2-5|.
CAGDSSQETQYF
TGTGCCGGGGACAGTTCCCAAGAGACCCAGTACTTC
>TRBV2|.|TRBJ2-7|.
CASSGQGNKPYEQYF
TGTGCCAGCAGTGGGCAGGGAAACAAGCCCTACGAGCAGTACTTC
>TRBV2|.|TRBJ1-3|.
CASSPQAFPGNTIYF
TGTGCCAGCAGCCCTCAAGCGTTTCCAGGAAACACCATATATTTT
>TRBV19|TRBD1|TRBJ2-2|.
CASSPGGTGELFF
TGTGCCAGTAGCCCAGGGGGCACCGGGGAGCTGTTTTTT